This T cell receptor beta chain is from a study of shared clonotypes between healthy human individuals. V was clipped by 0 bases and J by 5 bases, with 19 bases between them. The CDR3 has 17 residues. Germline CDR1 and CDR2: KGHSH and LQKENI. Sorted-subset replicate PCR reactions were performed with approximately 200 ng DNA, corresponding to roughly 31,000 T cell genomes. In the authors' workflow: ImmunoSEQ output held junction-only sequences without quality scores, so filtering differed. Data came from immunoSEQ multiplex PCR; TCRdb stores just in-frame clones and leaves some out. The V and J calls and clone size were taken over from that table, and D and trimming were inferred from the DNA. The sample records about 1.1 million clones, 60% to 85% being singletons.

The sample was memory CD4+ T cells from PBMCs. The subset was: CD45RA-negative fraction. The chain joins TRBV18 to TRBJ1-1; maybe TRBD1 (6 bases). The source of this sequence is a man aged 18 to 29 in good health. Some clones in this sample may be carry-over from other donors' samples. CDR3 nucleotide sequence: TGTGCCAGCTCACCACCGACCGGGGCAGGGGTTGTTACTGAAGCTTTCTTT. Translation gives CASSPPTGAGVVTEAFF.